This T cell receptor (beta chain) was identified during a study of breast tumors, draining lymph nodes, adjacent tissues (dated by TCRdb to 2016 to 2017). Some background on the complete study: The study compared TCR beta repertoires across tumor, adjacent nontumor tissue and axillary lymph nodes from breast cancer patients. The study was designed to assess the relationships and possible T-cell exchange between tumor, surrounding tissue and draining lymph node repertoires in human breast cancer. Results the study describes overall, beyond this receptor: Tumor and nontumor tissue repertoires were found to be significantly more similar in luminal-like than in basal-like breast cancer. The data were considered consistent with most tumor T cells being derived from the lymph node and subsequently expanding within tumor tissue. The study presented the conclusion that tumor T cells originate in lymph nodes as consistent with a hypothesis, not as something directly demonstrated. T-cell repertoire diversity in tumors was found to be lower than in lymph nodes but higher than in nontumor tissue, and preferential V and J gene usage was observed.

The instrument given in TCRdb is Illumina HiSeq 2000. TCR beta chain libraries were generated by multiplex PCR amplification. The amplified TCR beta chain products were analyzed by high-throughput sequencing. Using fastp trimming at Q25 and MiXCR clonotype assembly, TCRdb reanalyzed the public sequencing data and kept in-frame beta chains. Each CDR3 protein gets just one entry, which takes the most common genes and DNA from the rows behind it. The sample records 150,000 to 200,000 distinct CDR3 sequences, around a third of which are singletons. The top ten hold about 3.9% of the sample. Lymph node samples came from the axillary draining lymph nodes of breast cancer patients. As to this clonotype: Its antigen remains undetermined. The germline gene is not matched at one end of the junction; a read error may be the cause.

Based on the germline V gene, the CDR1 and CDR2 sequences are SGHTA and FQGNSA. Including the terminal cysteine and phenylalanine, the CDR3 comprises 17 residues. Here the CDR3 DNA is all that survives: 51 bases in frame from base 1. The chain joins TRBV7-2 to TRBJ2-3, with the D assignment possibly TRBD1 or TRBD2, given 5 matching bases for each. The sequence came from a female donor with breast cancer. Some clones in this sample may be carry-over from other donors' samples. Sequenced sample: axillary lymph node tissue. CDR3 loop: CASSFGASSPSTDPQYF. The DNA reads TGTGCCAGCAGCTTTGGGGCTAGCAGCCCTAGCACAGATCCGCAGTATTTT.